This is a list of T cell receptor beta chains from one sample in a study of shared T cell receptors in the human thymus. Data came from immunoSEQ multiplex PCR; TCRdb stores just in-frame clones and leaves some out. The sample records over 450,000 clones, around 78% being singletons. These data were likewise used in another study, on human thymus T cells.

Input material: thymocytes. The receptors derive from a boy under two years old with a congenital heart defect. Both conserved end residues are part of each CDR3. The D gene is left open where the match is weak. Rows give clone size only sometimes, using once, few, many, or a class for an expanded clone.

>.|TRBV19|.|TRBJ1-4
TGTGCCAGTAGTGCCACGGGATTCGGGGAAAAACTGTTTTTT
CASSATGFGEKLFF
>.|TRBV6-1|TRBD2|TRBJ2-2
TGTGCCAGCAGAGCAACCAGCGGGAGTACCGGGGAGCTGTTTTTT
CASRATSGSTGELFF
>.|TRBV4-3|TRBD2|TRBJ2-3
TGCGCCAGCAGCCAAGTAGGCGGCGGGAGGGGCACAGATACGCAGTATTTT
CASSQVGGGRGTDTQYF
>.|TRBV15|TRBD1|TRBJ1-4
TGTGCCACCAGCATCAGGGGGAGATTGCCGGATGAAAAACTGTTTTTT
CATSIRGRLPDEKLFF
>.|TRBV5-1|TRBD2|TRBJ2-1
TGCGCCAGCAGCCCAATAAGGACTAGCGGGAGTCGGAGGGTTGTTAATGAGCAGTTCTTC
CASSPIRTSGSRRVVNEQFF
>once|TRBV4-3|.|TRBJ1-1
TGCGCCAGCAGCCAAGTGAGGACACCCAGGACTGAAGCTTTCTTT
CASSQVRTPRTEAFF
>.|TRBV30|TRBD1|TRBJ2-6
TGTGCCTGGAGTTCCGCGACAGGGTTGTATAGGGCCAACGTCCTGACTTTC
CAWSSATGLYRANVLTF
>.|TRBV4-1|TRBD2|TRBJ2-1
TGCGCCAGCAGCCCCCTAGCGGGAGGGCGAGGTGAGCAGTTCTTC
CASSPLAGGRGEQFF
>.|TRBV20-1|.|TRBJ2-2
TGCAGTGCTAGGGCCGCCGGGGAGCTGTTTTTT
CSARAAGELFF
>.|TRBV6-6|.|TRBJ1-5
TGTGCCAGCACCCCGGGAGGATCCCAGCATTTT
CASTPGGSQHF
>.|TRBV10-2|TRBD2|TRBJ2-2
TGCGCCAGCAGTAGACTAGCGGCGAACACCGGGGAGCTGTTTTTT
CASSRLAANTGELFF
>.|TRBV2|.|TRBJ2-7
TGTGCCAGCAGTTCAGGGAAACCCGACCCCCGCGGGCAGTACTTC
CASSSGKPDPRGQYF
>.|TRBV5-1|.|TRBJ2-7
TGCGCCAGCAGCTTGACAGGGCCGCCCTACGAGCAGTACTTC
CASSLTGPPYEQYF
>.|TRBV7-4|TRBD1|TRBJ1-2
TGTGCCAGCAGCTTAGAGACGGGGGACAGGGGGCATAAGGACTATGGCTACACCTTC
CASSLETGDRGHKDYGYTF
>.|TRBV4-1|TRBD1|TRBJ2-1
TGCGCCAGCAGCCGGAAGGGACAGGCCCGATACAATGAGCAGTTCTTC
CASSRKGQARYNEQFF
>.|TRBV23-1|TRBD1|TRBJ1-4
TGCGCCAGCAGTCAGCGGACAGGTAATGAAAAACTGTTTTTT
CASSQRTGNEKLFF
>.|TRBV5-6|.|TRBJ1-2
TGTGCCAGCAGCCACAGTACTAACTATGGCTACACCTTC
CASSHSTNYGYTF
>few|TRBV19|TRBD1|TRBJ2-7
TGTGCCAGTAGTACCGGACAGGGCCTCGAGCAGTACTTC
CASSTGQGLEQYF
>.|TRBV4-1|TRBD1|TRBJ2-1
TGCGCCAGCAGCACGGTCCGGGACAGGGAGGACAATGAGCAGTTCTTC
CASSTVRDREDNEQFF
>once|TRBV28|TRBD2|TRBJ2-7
TGTGCCAGCAGAGCACCGGGACTAGTCTACGAGCAGTACTTC
CASRAPGLVYEQYF
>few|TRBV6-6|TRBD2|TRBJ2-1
TGTGCCAGCATTATGTCTTGGCGGGAGTGTGAGCAGTTCTTC
CASIMSWRECEQFF
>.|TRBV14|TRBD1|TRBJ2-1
TGTGCCAGCAGCCACGGACAGGTTGAGTGGTACAATGAGCAGTTCTTC
CASSHGQVEWYNEQFF
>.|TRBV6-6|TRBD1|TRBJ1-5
TGTGCCAGCAGTTCGCCGACAGGGGAAACTCAGCCCCAGCATTTT
CASSSPTGETQPQHF
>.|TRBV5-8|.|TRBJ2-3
TGTGCCAGCAGAGAAGAGAGCCGGGTCGGCACAGATACGCAGTATTTT
CASREESRVGTDTQYF
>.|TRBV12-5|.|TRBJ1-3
TGTGCTAGTGGTTTGGTACTTAAGGCCAGGGTGGCCCTCGACTCTGGAAACACCATATATTTT
CASGLVLKARVALDSGNTIYF
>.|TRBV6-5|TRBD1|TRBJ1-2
TGTGCCAGCAGTCGACAGGGTCGAAGCTATGGCTACACCTTC
CASSRQGRSYGYTF
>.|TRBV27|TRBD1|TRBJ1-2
TGTGCCAGCAGTTTCAGTCGGACAGGGGGCTATGGCTACACCTTC
CASSFSRTGGYGYTF
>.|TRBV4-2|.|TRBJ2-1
TGTGCCAGCAGCCAAGATGGGCAGAACAATGAGCAGTTCTTC
CASSQDGQNNEQFF
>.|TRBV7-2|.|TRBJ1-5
TGTGCCAGCAGCCCCGGTGTAGGGAGTCAGCCCCAGCATTTT
CASSPGVGSQPQHF
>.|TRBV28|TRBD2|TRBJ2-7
TGTGCCAGCAGTCGTCCTGCCGGGAGGGCCGCCTACGAGCAGTACTTC
CASSRPAGRAAYEQYF
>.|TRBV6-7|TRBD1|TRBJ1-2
TGTGCCAGCAGTTACCCCGGACAGGCGATCTATGGCTACACCTTC
CASSYPGQAIYGYTF
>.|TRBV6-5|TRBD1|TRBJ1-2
TGTGCCAGCAGTTACGGGGGACAGGGATTACGCGGCTACACCTTC
CASSYGGQGLRGYTF
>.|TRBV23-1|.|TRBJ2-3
TGCGCCAGCAGTCAAAATCGGGAGAAGGGGACAGATACGCAGTATTTT
CASSQNREKGTDTQYF
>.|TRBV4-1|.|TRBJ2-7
TGCGCCAGCAGCCAAGGGGGAGCGGTCCCCAGGGAGCAGTACTTC
CASSQGGAVPREQYF
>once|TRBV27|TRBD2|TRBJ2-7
TGTGCCAGCAGTTTAAAGCTATTGGGACTAGCGGATCATCCCTACGAGCAGTACTTC
CASSLKLLGLADHPYEQYF
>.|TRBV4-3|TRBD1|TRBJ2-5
TGCGCCAGCAGCCGCGAGGGCCAGGGGGCGGGAGAGACCCAGTACTTC
CASSREGQGAGETQYF
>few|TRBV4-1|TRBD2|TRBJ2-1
TGCGCCAGCAGCCCCGACCCACCTAGCGGGAAGAACTCCTACAATGAGCAGTTCTTC
CASSPDPPSGKNSYNEQFF
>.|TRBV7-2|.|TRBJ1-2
TGTGCCAGCAGCCGCGAGGAGCGGGGTAGGGGGGCCCTAAGGGATGGCTACACCTTC
CASSREERGRGALRDGYTF
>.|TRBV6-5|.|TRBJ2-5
TGTGCCAGCAGTTACAGTTGCGGGTACCAAGAGACCCAGTACTTC
CASSYSCGYQETQYF
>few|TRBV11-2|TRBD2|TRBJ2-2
TGTGCCAGCAGCTTACCAGGACTAGCGGGAGGGCCCAAGGCCGGGGAGCTGTTTTTT
CASSLPGLAGGPKAGELFF
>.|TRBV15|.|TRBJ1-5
TGTGCCACCAGCAGAGATCCCGGAAAAGCGCTTCAGCCCCAGCATTTT
CATSRDPGKALQPQHF
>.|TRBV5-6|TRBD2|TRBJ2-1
TGTGCCAGCAGCTTGGTGCTAGCGGGAGGGCCGGGGGGAAACAATGAGCAGTTCTTC
CASSLVLAGGPGGNNEQFF
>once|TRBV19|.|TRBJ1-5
TGTGCCAGTAGTACGCAGGACTCCAATCAGCCCCAGCATTTT
CASSTQDSNQPQHF
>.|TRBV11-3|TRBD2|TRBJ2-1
TGTGCCAGCAGCTTCCGACTAGCGGGAGGCAGAGACAATGAGCAGTTCTTC
CASSFRLAGGRDNEQFF
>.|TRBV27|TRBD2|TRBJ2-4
TGTGCCATGTGCGGACTAGCGGGAGGGAAAAGGGGAAACATTCAGTACTTC
CAMCGLAGGKRGNIQYF
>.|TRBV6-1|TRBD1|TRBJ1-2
TGTGCCAGCAGTGAGTTCGGGACAGTTAACTATGGCTACACCTTC
CASSEFGTVNYGYTF
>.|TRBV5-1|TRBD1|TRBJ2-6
TGCGCCAGCAGTGGAGGACAGGGGGCGTCCGGGGCCAACGTCCTGACTTTC
CASSGGQGASGANVLTF
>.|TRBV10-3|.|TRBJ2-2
TGTGCCATCAGTGCTCACACCGGGGAGCTGTTTTTT
CAISAHTGELFF
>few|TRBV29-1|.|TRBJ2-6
TGCAGCGTTGGACACTCTGGGGCCAACGTCCTGACTTTC
CSVGHSGANVLTF
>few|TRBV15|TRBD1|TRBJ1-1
TGTGCCACCAGCAGAGGGACAGGGGGCTCGGGTGAAGCTTTCTTT
CATSRGTGGSGEAFF
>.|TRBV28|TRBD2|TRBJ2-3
TGTGCCAGCAGGCGGAGTAGCGGGAGTATCACAGATACGCAGTATTTT
CASRRSSGSITDTQYF
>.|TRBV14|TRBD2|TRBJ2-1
TGTGCCAGCAGCCAAGGGAGGGCTAGCGGGAGGGTACATGAGCAGTTCTTC
CASSQGRASGRVHEQFF
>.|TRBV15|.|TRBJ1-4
TGTGCCACCAGCAGACCAACACAGGTAGTGAATGAAAAACTGTTTTTT
CATSRPTQVVNEKLFF